This T cell receptor beta chain emerged from a study of OX40 agonist ivuxolimab in advanced cancers. Study findings and constraints: Also present in some nonresponders was a low level of normalized T-cell clonal expansion. The specificity for antigen of the expanded peripheral T cells was not determined.

Turning to this clone: Its antigen is as yet unknown.

This CDR3 comprises 14 residues. The germline V and J ends were trimmed by 0 bases and 3 bases, with 6 bases remaining between them. Germline-derived CDR1 and CDR2 are SGHVS and FQNEAQ. Only in-frame clones appear in the TCRdb table, and some are missing; sequencing was by immunoSEQ multiplex PCR. This table has about 93,000 clones, approximately 94% appearing once. This chain connects TRBV7-8 to TRBJ2-1, with D uncertain. The sequence derives from an adult with an advanced solid tumor such as melanoma, head and neck, liver or kidney cancer. The sequences come from CD4+ or CD8+ T cells sorted from blood, collected in a trial of the OX40 agonist ivuxolimab. This CDR3 reads CASSLASRYNEQFF. The CDR3 DNA is TGTGCCAGCAGCTTAGCCTCTCGCTACAATGAGCAGTTCTTC. Full variable domain (remainder filled in from reference TRBV7-8 and TRBJ2-1): GAGVSQSPRYKVAKRGQDVALRCDPISGHVSLFWYQQALGQGPEFLTYFQNEAQLDKSGLPSDRFFAERPEGSVSTLKIQRTQQEDSAVYLCASSLASRYNEQFFGPGTRLTVL.